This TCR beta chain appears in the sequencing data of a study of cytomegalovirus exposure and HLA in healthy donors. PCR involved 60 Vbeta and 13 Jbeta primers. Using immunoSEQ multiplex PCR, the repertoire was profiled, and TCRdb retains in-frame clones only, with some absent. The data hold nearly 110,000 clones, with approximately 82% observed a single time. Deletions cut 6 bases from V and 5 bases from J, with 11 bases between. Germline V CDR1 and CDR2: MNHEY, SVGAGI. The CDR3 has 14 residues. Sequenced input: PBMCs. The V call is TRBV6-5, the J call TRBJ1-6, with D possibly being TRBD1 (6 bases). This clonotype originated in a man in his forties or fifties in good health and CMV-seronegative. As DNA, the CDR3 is TGTGCCAGCAGCGGACAGAGCAATAATTCACCCCTCCACTTT. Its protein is CASSGQSNNSPLHF.